This entry lists 10 T cell receptor beta chains sequenced from one sample in a study of shared clonotypes between healthy human individuals. The data were produced by immunoSEQ multiplex PCR, yet TCRdb's version contains in-frame clones alone and is incomplete. The table includes millions of clones, approximately 93% detected once. Sequencing was done on a sample of naive CD4+ T cells from PBMCs. Indicated subset: CD45RA+ positively selected. Receptors originate from a man younger than 30 in good health. Some clones in this sample may be carry-over from other donors' samples.

The rearrangement links TRBV7-2 to TRBJ2-5, with a tentative D call TRBD2 (6 bases). The CDR3 runs 15 residues. The V gene lost 4 bases and the J gene lost 2 bases, with 14 bases spanning the gap. Germline V CDR1 and CDR2: SGHTA, FQGNSA. CDR3 residues: CASSYIRREQETQYF. DNA of the CDR3: TGTGCCAGCAGCTACATACGTCGGGAGCAAGAGACCCAGTACTTC.

The V gene is TRBV28, the J gene TRBJ1-2, with a tentative D call TRBD1 (5 bases). Trimming removed 4 bases from V and 8 bases from J, with 14 bases in between. The CDR3 runs 13 residues. Germline lookup yields CDR1 MDHEN and CDR2 SYDVKM. The CDR3 region is CASSSRWGRGYTF. The DNA of the CDR3 is TGTGCCAGCAGTTCGCGATGGGGCAGAGGCTACACCTTC.

The chain couples TRBV7-9 to TRBJ2-5; no reliable D call. The CDR3 runs 12 residues. V lost 4 bases and J 4 bases, leaving 7 bases between the germline ends. The germline gives CDR1 SEHNR, CDR2 FQNEAQ (reference sequence). The CDR3 sequence: CASSSVGETQYF. DNA of the CDR3: TGTGCCAGCAGCTCGGTTGGAGAGACCCAGTACTTC. Using reference TRBV7-9 and TRBJ2-5 for the parts outside the CDR3, the full variable domain is DTGVSQNPRHKITKRGQNVTFRCDPISEHNRLYWYRQTLGQGPEFLTYFQNEAQLEKSRLLSDRFSAERPKGSFSTLEIQRTEQGDSAMYLCASSSVGETQYFGPGTRLLVL.

V is TRBV11-2 and J is TRBJ1-1; no clear D gene. The CDR3 length is 17 residues. V gave up 4 bases and J gave up 4 bases, with 22 bases separating them. Germline V gene data show CDR1 as SGHAT and CDR2 as FQNNGV. CDR3 loop: CASSSDPWRAVSTEAFF. The CDR3 DNA sequence: TGTGCCAGCAGCTCGGACCCTTGGAGGGCGGTGAGCACTGAAGCTTTCTTT.

This clone was counted once. CDR3 protein: CASSLAAEETQYF. CDR3 DNA: TGTGCCAGCAGCTTAGCAGCGGAAGAGACCCAGTACTTC. This chain links TRBV11-3 with TRBJ2-5; weak D call: TRBD2 (5 bases). CDR1 and CDR2 from the germline V gene are SGHNT and YENEEA. V was trimmed by 1 base and J by 3 bases, leaving 6 bases between them. The CDR3 extends over 13 amino acids.

The J gene is TRBJ2-7, the V gene TRBV6-5; D remains ambiguous. This CDR3 has 15 amino acids. V was clipped by 8 bases and J by 2 bases, with 19 bases between them. Per germline, CDR1 MNHEY and CDR2 SVGAGI. In DNA form, the CDR3 reads TGTGCCAGCGGGATGAGGCTTCTAAACCCCTACGAGCAGTACTTC. Residues: CASGMRLLNPYEQYF.

The genes are TRBV11-2 and TRBJ1-4; D may be TRBD1 (6 bases). This CDR3 contains 16 residues. Trimming shortened V by 5 bases and J by 8 bases, and 21 bases separated the two germline ends. Germline V gene lookup returns CDR1 SGHAT and CDR2 FQNNGV. The CDR3 DNA reads TGTGCCAGCAGCCCCCGTTCAGGCAGGGGAGGAGAAAAACTGTTTTTT. Residues: CASSPRSGRGGEKLFF. The whole variable domain, remainder taken from reference TRBV11-2 and TRBJ1-4, is EAGVAQSPRYKIIEKRQSVAFWCNPISGHATLYWYQQILGQGPKLLIQFQNNGVVDDSQLPKDRFSAERLKGVDSTLKIQPAKLEDSAVYLCASSPRSGRGGEKLFFGSGTQLSVL.

This rearrangement joins TRBV28 to TRBJ2-7, with D perhaps matching TRBD1 (5 bases). The CDR3 runs to 11 residues. The ends were cut back, 8 bases at V and 6 bases at J, with 11 bases in the middle. The V gene's germline CDR1 is MDHEN and CDR2 SYDVKM. CDR3 residues: CASHRGSEQYF. For the CDR3, the DNA is TGTGCCAGCCATAGGGGCTCCGAGCAGTACTTC.

The rearrangement joins TRBV6-5 to TRBJ1-1, with 10 bases matching TRBD1. Germline loops: CDR1 MNHEY, CDR2 SVGAGI. The CDR3 is 13 residues long. With 4 bases clipped from V and 4 bases from J, the junction kept 0 bases outside the gene matches. CDR3 sequence reads: CASSWDRGTEAFF. The CDR3 DNA follows: TGTGCCAGCAGTTGGGACAGGGGCACTGAAGCTTTCTTT.

This sequence joins TRBV5-1 and TRBJ2-7; a weak D match, TRBD2 (5 bases). Trimming left V 4 bases short and J 5 bases short, with 16 bases between. The length of the CDR3 is 14 residues. Looked up from germline, CDR1 is SGHRS and CDR2 is YFSETQ. CDR3 loop: CASSPNAGSHEQYF. CDR3 DNA sequence: TGCGCCAGCAGCCCGAACGCGGGTTCTCACGAGCAGTACTTC.